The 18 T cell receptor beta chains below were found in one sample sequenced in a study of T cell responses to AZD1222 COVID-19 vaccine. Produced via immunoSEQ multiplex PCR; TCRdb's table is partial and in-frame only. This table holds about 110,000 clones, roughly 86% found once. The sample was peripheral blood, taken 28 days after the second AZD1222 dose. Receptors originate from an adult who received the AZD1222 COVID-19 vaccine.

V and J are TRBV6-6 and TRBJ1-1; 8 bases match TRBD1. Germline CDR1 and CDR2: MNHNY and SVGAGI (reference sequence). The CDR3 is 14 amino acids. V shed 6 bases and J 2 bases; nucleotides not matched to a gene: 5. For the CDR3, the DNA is TGTGCCAGCAGGGAGACAGGGGATAACACTGAAGCTTTCTTT. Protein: CASRETGDNTEAFF.

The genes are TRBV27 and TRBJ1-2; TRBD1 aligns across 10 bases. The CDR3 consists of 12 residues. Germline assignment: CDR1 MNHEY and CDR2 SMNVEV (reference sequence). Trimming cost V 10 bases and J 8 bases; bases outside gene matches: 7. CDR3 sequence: CATRQGALGYTF. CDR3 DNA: TGTGCCACCAGACAGGGGGCGCTGGGCTACACCTTC.

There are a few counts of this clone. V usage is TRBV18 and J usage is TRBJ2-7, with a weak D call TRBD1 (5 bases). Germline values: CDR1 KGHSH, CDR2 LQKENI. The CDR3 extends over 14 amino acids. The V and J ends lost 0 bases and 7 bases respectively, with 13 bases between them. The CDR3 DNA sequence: TGTGCCAGCTCACCACCGGCCAGGGCCGAGGAGCAGTACTTC. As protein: CASSPPARAEEQYF.

The CDR3 region has the DNA TGCGCCAGCAGCTTCGGGGCCCAGGACGAGCAGTACTTC. Translating gives CASSFGAQDEQYF. The V gene is TRBV5-1, the J gene TRBJ2-7; perhaps D is TRBD1 or TRBD2 (5 bases each). The V gene lost 2 bases and the J gene lost 5 bases, with 11 bases spanning the gap. Germline CDR1 SGHRS, CDR2 YFSETQ. The CDR3 covers 13 residues. The whole variable domain, filled in from reference TRBV5-1 and TRBJ2-7, reads KAGVTQTPRYLIKTRGQQVTLSCSPISGHRSVSWYQQTPGQGLQFLFEYFSETQRNKGNFPGRFSGRQFSNSRSEMNVSTLELGDSALYLCASSFGAQDEQYFGPGTRLTVT.

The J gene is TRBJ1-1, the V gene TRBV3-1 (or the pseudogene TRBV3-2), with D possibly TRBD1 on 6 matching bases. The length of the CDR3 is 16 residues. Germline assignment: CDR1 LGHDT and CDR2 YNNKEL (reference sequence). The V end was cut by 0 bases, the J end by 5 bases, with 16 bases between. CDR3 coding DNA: TGTGCCAGCAGCCAAGATCCGGGGGGGCGCGAAACTGAAGCTTTCTTT. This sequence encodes CASSQDPGGRETEAFF.

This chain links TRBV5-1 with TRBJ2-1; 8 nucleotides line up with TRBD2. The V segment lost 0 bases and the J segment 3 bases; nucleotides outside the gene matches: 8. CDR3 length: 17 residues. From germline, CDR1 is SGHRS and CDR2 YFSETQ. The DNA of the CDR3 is TGCGCCAGCAGCTTGGCTGTCGGGAGGGTGGTCTACAATGAGCAGTTCTTC. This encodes CASSLAVGRVVYNEQFF. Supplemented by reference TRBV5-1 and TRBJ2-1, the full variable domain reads KAGVTQTPRYLIKTRGQQVTLSCSPISGHRSVSWYQQTPGQGLQFLFEYFSETQRNKGNFPGRFSGRQFSNSRSEMNVSTLELGDSALYLCASSLAVGRVVYNEQFFGPGTRLTVL.

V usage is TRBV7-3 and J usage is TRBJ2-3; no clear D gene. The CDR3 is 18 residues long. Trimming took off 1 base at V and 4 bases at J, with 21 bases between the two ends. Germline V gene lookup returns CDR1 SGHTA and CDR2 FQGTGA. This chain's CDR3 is CASSLSAPVGMPPDTQYF. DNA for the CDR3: TGTGCCAGCAGCTTAAGTGCCCCAGTGGGGATGCCCCCAGATACGCAGTATTTT.

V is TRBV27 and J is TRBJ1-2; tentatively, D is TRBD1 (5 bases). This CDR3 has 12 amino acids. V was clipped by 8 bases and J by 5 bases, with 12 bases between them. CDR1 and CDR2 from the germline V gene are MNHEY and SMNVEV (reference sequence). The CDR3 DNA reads TGTGCCAGCGGGGAAAGGGGATATGGCTACACCTTC. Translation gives CASGERGYGYTF.

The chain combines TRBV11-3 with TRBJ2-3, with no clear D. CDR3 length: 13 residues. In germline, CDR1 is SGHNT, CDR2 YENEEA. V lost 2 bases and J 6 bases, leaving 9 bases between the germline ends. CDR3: CASSLSSDDTQYF. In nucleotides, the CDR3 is TGTGCCAGCAGCTTATCTTCGGACGATACGCAGTATTTT.

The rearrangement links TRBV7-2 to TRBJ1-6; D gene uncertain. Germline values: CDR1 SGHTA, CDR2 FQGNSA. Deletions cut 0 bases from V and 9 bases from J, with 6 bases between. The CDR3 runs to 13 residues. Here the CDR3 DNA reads TGTGCCAGCAGCTTAGCGCCTGGTTCACCCCTCCACTTT. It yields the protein CASSLAPGSPLHF.

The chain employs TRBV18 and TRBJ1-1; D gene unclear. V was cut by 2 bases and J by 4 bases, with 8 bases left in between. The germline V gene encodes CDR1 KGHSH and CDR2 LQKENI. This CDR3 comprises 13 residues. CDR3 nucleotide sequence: TGTGCCAGCTCACCAAGCGTAAGCACTGAAGCTTTCTTT. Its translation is CASSPSVSTEAFF.

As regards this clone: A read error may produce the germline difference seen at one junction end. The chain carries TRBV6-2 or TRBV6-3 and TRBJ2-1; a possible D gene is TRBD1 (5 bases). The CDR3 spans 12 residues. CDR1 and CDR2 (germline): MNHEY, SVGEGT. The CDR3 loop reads CASSPGSRVKVF. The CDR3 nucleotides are TGTGCCAGCAGCCCCGGCAGCAGGGTTAAGGTCTTC.

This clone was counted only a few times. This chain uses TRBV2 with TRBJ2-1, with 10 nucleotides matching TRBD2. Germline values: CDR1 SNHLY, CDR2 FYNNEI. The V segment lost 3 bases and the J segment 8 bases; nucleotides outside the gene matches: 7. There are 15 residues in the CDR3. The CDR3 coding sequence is TGTGCCAGCAGTGAGGGGGGACTAGCGTGGGATGAGCAGTTCTTC. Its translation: CASSEGGLAWDEQFF. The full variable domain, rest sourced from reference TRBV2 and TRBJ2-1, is EPEVTQTPSHQVTQMGQEVILRCVPISNHLYFYWYRQILGQKVEFLVSFYNNEISEKSEIFDDQFSVERPDGSNFTLKIRSTKLEDSAMYFCASSEGGLAWDEQFFGPGTRLTVL.

In nucleotides, the CDR3 is TGTGCCAGTAGGGCCCTGGACAGGACCTATGGCTACACCTTC. It specifies CASRALDRTYGYTF. This chain links TRBV19 with TRBJ1-2; 7 bases are shared with TRBD1. V was clipped by 6 bases and J by 4 bases; unmatched bases: 8. The CDR3 spans 14 residues. CDR1 is LNHDA and CDR2 is SQIVND in the germline V gene (reference sequence).

CDR3: CASRPRGQGFGYTF. The CDR3 nucleotides read TGTGCCAGCCGCCCGCGGGGACAGGGGTTTGGCTACACCTTC. The chain has TRBV7-8 and TRBJ1-2; 10 bases fit TRBD1. The CDR3 runs to 14 residues. V was clipped by 8 bases and J by 7 bases; unmatched bases: 10. CDR1 SGHVS and CDR2 FQNEAQ come from the germline V gene.

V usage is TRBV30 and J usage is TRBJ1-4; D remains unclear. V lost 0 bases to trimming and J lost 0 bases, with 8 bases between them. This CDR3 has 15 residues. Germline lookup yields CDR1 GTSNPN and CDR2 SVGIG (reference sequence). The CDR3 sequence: CAWSVLGTTNEKLFF. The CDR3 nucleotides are TGTGCCTGGAGTGTACTTGGAACAACTAATGAAAAACTGTTTTTT.

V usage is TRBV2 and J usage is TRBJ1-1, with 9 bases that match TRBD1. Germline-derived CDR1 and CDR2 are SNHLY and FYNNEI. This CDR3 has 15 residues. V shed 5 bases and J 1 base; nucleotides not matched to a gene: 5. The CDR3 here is CASSQTGGRNTEAFF. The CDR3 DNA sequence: TGTGCCAGCAGTCAGACAGGGGGGAGGAACACTGAAGCTTTCTTT.

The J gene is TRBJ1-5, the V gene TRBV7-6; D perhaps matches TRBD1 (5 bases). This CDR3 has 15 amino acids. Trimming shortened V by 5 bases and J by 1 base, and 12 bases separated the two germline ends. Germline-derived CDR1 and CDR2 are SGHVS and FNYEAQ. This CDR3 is CASSAMSGSNQPQHF. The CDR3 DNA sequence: TGTGCCAGCAGCGCCATGTCAGGGAGCAATCAGCCCCAGCATTTT.